The 16 T cell receptor beta chains below come from one sample, sequenced in a study of response to subunit inactivated influenza vaccine. TCRdb reprocessed the RT-PCR reads with MiXCR, giving one entry per CDR3 protein. The sample shows under 800,000 distinct CDR3 sequences, approximately 15% of them seen only once. The source was PBMCs from blood, collected around 14 days before vaccination. The receptors were gathered from a man aged 45-65 years who received an inactivated influenza vaccine.

CDR3 DNA: TGTGCCAGCAGCCCCGTTGGGTCGAATGAGCAGTTCTTC. Encoded protein: CASSPVGSNEQFF. J is TRBJ2-1 and V is TRBV7-3; D remains unclear. V lost 5 bases to trimming and J lost 7 bases, with 12 bases between them. The CDR3 loop spans 13 amino acids. Germline V CDR1 and CDR2: SGHTA, FQGTGA.

This clonotype was seen more than once but under ten times. The chain carries TRBV10-1 and TRBJ2-7, with D perhaps matching TRBD2 (5 bases). Germline loops: CDR1 WNHNN, CDR2 SYGVQD (reference sequence). Trimming took 0 bases from V and 2 from J, leaving 8 bases between them. The CDR3 extends over 14 amino acids. The CDR3 nucleotides are TGCGCCAGCAGTGAGTCACTAGGACCCTACGAGCAGTACTTC. Translated, it gives CASSESLGPYEQYF.

The J gene is TRBJ2-7, the V gene TRBV20-1; D is uncertain. The germline V and J ends were trimmed by 1 base and 5 bases, with 18 bases remaining between them. The length of the CDR3 is 15 residues. Per the germline V gene, CDR1 is DFQATT and CDR2 is SNEGSKA (reference sequence). CDR3 in DNA: TGCAGTGCTAGAGGATCGACTGGGTTTTTAGACGAGCAGTACTTC. Translating it yields CSARGSTGFLDEQYF.

This clonotype was detected ten times or more. The gene calls are TRBV7-9 and TRBJ2-5; D is uncertain. In germline, CDR1 is SEHNR, CDR2 FQNEAQ (reference sequence). The CDR3 contains 14 residues. Trimming took off 1 base at V and 3 bases at J, with 9 bases between the two ends. In DNA form, the CDR3 reads TGTGCCAGCAGCTTAGAACTACTTAAAGAGACCCAGTACTTC. This gives the protein CASSLELLKETQYF. The full variable domain, in which reference TRBV7-9 and TRBJ2-5 provide the parts outside the CDR3, is DTGVSQNPRHKITKRGQNVTFRCDPISEHNRLYWYRQTLGQGPEFLTYFQNEAQLEKSRLLSDRFSAERPKGSFSTLEIQRTEQGDSAMYLCASSLELLKETQYFGPGTRLLVL.

J is TRBJ2-7 and V is TRBV13, with TRBD2 matching 9 bases. Germline V gives CDR1 PRHDT, CDR2 FYEKMQ (reference sequence). V trimming: 5 bases; J trimming: 6 bases; junction bases outside the gene matches: 20. The CDR3 has 18 residues. CDR3 in DNA: TGTGCCAGCAGCAGCAGGTCAGACGTAGCGGGAGTGGATCGCGAGCAGTACTTC. This translates into CASSSRSDVAGVDREQYF.

This clonotype was recorded at least ten times. V is TRBV25-1 and J is TRBJ2-7; 11 bases match TRBD2. CDR1 is MGHDK, CDR2 SYGVNS, per germline. V dropped 5 bases and J dropped 4; count of bases not matched to a gene: 10. The CDR3 is 16 residues long. CDR3 coding DNA: TGTGCCAGCAGTTCTGATACTAGCGGGAGAGTATACGAGCAGTACTTC. Protein: CASSSDTSGRVYEQYF.

V usage is TRBV20-1 and J usage is TRBJ2-5; the D call may be TRBD1 or TRBD2 (5 bases each). Germline CDR1 and CDR2: DFQATT and SNEGSKA (reference sequence). Trimming stripped 0 bases from V and 2 bases from J, with 10 bases between. This CDR3 has 14 residues. This CDR3 reads CSARDLGPQETQYF. DNA of the CDR3: TGCAGTGCTAGAGATCTGGGACCACAAGAGACCCAGTACTTC.

The chain is built from TRBV7-9 and TRBJ2-2; 8 nucleotides agree with TRBD1. This CDR3 spans 16 amino acids. Germline-derived CDR1 and CDR2 are SEHNR and FQNEAQ (reference sequence). V was clipped by 4 bases and J by 3 bases; unmatched bases: 7. The CDR3 DNA sequence: TGTGCCAGCAGCTCCCGACAGGGGCCTTACACCGGGGAGCTGTTTTTT. Its protein is CASSSRQGPYTGELFF.

This clonotype was observed a few times. Sequence at one end of the junction differs from germline and may be a read error. J is TRBJ2-4 and V is TRBV7-9; TRBD1 aligns across 8 bases. The germline V gene has CDR1 SEHNR and CDR2 FQNEAQ (reference sequence). The CDR3 length is 12 residues. The CDR3 nucleotides read TGTGCCAGCAGCTACGGCCCCGGACAGGGCCTCTTC. It translates to CASSYGPGQGLF.

This clonotype was picked up a small number of times. The chain is built from TRBV12-3 or TRBV12-4 and TRBJ2-2, with 7 bases matching TRBD1. Losses at the gene ends were 3 bases for V and 4 bases for J; bases not matched to a gene: 5. This CDR3 has 15 residues. The CDR3 reads CASSLGTVVTGELFF. The DNA for the CDR3 is TGTGCCAGCAGTTTGGGGACAGTAGTCACCGGGGAGCTGTTTTTT.

This clonotype was counted many times. The chain combines TRBV10-3 with TRBJ2-7; perhaps TRBD1 as D (6 bases). Germline-derived CDR1 and CDR2 are ENHRY and SYGVKD. V lost 6 bases, J lost 4 bases, and 13 bases lay in between. The CDR3 sequence is 13 residues long. The DNA of the CDR3 is TGTGCCATCAGGGAGGACAGACATTACGAGCAGTACTTC. It translates to CAIREDRHYEQYF.

This clonotype has a handful of counts. This chain joins TRBV9 and TRBJ2-5; D is possibly TRBD1 (6 bases). This CDR3 region has 14 residues. V was cut by 0 bases and J by 4 bases, with 10 bases left in between. Germline V gene lookup returns CDR1 SGDLS and CDR2 YYNGEE. The CDR3 sequence is CASSVAWGRETQYF. CDR3 nucleotide sequence: TGTGCCAGCAGCGTAGCTTGGGGGCGAGAGACCCAGTACTTC.

This clonotype was recorded a few times. The rearrangement uses TRBV12-3 or TRBV12-4 and TRBJ1-2, with 8 bases identical to TRBD1. Trimming removed 5 bases from V and 8 bases from J; junction bases left unmatched: 7. The CDR3 covers 13 residues. DNA for the CDR3: TGTGCCAGCAGTCTGACAGGGGCCTCCGGCTACACCTTC. Protein product: CASSLTGASGYTF.

In its sample, this clonotype was seen a few times. This sequence joins TRBV5-6 and TRBJ1-1; 10 nucleotides line up with TRBD1. The CDR3 covers 16 residues. Germline V CDR1 and CDR2: SGHDT, YYEEEE. J lost 1 base, V lost 5 bases, and 8 bases had no gene match. The CDR3 region is CASRLTGGQGNTEAFF. The CDR3 DNA is TGTGCCAGCAGGCTGACAGGGGGCCAAGGGAACACTGAAGCTTTCTTT.

This clonotype was seen a few times. J is TRBJ2-7 and V is TRBV18; D gene unclear. Germline V gene lookup returns CDR1 KGHSH and CDR2 LQKENI. There are 15 residues in the CDR3. V gave up 0 bases and J gave up 1 base, with 10 bases separating them. The CDR3: CASSPPVGKSYEQYF. CDR3 bases: TGTGCCAGCTCACCACCGGTGGGAAAGTCCTACGAGCAGTACTTC.

This clonotype was seen at least ten times. In nucleotides, the CDR3 is TGTGCCAGCAGCTTAGCTAGCGGGGGGCCCGGGGAGCTGTTTTTT. Its translation: CASSLASGGPGELFF. The chain links TRBV7-2 to TRBJ2-2; TRBD2 agrees at 10 bases. V lost 0 bases, J lost 6 bases, and 1 base stayed unmatched. The germline CDR1 and CDR2 sequences are SGHTA and FQGNSA. The CDR3 contains 15 residues. Filled out from reference TRBV7-2 and TRBJ2-2, the complete variable domain reads GAGVSQSPSNKVTEKGKDVELRCDPISGHTALYWYRQSLGQGLEFLIYFQGNSAPDKSGLPSDRFSAERTGGSVSTLTIQRTQQEDSAVYLCASSLASGGPGELFFGEGSRLTVL.